Listed below are T cell receptor beta chains from one sample, sequenced in a study of T cell responses to AZD1222 COVID-19 vaccine. TCRdb's table, derived via immunoSEQ multiplex PCR, lists solely in-frame clones and lacks some. The repertoire holds over 50,000 clones, with about 81% as singletons. Here the sequenced sample was peripheral blood, taken 28 days after the second AZD1222 dose. These receptor sequences come from an adult who received the AZD1222 COVID-19 vaccine. CDR3s include the opening cysteine and the closing phenylalanine or tryptophan. D genes are given only for firm matches. The size of a clone is reported for some rows only, either as once, few or many, or as a class for expanded clones.

cdr3_nt cdr3_aa v_call clone_size d_call j_call
TGTGCCATCAGTGAGTCCGCGGCAGGGATCACTAATGAAAAACTGTTTTTT CAISESAAGITNEKLFF TRBV10-3 - - TRBJ1-4
TGTGCCAGCAGTGTGATTAACACCGGGGAGCTGTTTTTT CASSVINTGELFF TRBV12-3/TRBV12-4 few - TRBJ2-2
TGTGCCAGTAGTGACTGGGAAACTGAAGCTTTCTTT CASSDWETEAFF TRBV19 - - TRBJ1-1
TGTGCCAGCAGCGCCTATAGCAAAAGTGGTGATAAGCAGTTCTTC CASSAYSKSGDKQFF TRBV7-8 once - TRBJ2-1
TGTGCCAGTAGTATAGGAGGGGCCAAAAACATTCAGTACTTC CASSIGGAKNIQYF TRBV19 - - TRBJ2-4
TGTGCCAGTAGTACGTCAGGAACCGGGGAGCTGTTTTTT CASSTSGTGELFF TRBV19 - - TRBJ2-2
TGTGCCAGCAGTTTCCTTCAAGGGACTCGGGGGATCAGTGAGCAGTTCTTC CASSFLQGTRGISEQFF TRBV28 - - TRBJ2-1
TGTGCCAGCAGCTTACAGGGGGCGCCCCATGAGCAGTTCTTC CASSLQGAPHEQFF TRBV5-4 - TRBD1 TRBJ2-1
TGTGCCAGCAGCTTACACTCGGCCGGGACAGGGAAGGATGGCTACACCTTC CASSLHSAGTGKDGYTF TRBV7-2 few TRBD1 TRBJ1-2
TGTGCCAGCAGTAGGACCTACGAGCAGTACTTC CASSRTYEQYF TRBV28 - - TRBJ2-7
TGTGCCAGCAGCCAAGATCAAAGGGAAGCTTTCTTT CASSQDQREAFF TRBV3-1/TRBV3-2 - - TRBJ1-1
TGTGCCAGCAGCACAACAGGGACAGATACGCAGTATTTT CASSTTGTDTQYF TRBV5-4 once - TRBJ2-3
TGTGCCAGCAGCTTGGGCCCGACCGTTATCAATGAGCAGTTCTTC CASSLGPTVINEQFF TRBV5-6 - - TRBJ2-1
TGTGCCAGCAGTTTGGGCGGGATAGGGACATACGAGCAGTACTTC CASSLGGIGTYEQYF TRBV28 - - TRBJ2-7
TGTGCCAGCTCACCACGAGAGGGGGTATACGAGCAGTACTTC CASSPREGVYEQYF TRBV18 - - TRBJ2-7